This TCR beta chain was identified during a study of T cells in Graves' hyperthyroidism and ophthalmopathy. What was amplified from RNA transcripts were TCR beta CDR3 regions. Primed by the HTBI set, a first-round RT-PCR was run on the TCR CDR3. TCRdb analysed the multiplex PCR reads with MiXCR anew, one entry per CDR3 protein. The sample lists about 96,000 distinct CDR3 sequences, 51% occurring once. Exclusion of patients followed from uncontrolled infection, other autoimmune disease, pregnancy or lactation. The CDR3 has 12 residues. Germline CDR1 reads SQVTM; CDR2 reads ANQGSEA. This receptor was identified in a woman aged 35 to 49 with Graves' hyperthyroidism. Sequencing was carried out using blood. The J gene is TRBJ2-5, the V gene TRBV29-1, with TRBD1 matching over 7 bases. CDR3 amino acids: CSPQGDQETQYF. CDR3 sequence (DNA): TGCAGTCCGCAGGGGGACCAAGAGACCCAGTACTTC. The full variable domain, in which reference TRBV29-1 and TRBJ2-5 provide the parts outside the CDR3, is SAVISQKPSRDICQRGTSLTIQCQVDSQVTMMFWYRQQPGQSLTLIATANQGSEATYESGFVIDKFPISRPNLTFSTLTVSNMSPEDSSIYLCSPQGDQETQYFGPGTRLLVL.